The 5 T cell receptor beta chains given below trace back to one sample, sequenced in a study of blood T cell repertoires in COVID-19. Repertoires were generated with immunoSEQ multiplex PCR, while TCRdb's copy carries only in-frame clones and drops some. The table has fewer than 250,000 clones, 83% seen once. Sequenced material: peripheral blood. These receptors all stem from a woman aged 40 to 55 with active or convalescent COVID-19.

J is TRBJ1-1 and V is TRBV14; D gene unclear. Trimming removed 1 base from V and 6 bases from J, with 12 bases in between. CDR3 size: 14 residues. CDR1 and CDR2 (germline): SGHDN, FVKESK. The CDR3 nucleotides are TGTGCCAGCAGCCAAGTACGGGAAGCGGCTGAAGCTTTCTTT. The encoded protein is CASSQVREAAEAFF.

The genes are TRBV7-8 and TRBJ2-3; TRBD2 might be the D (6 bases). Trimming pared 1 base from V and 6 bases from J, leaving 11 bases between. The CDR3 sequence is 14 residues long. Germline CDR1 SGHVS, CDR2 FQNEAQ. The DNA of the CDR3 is TGTGCCAGCAGCTTAGTCACGGCGGGGGATACGCAGTATTTT. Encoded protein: CASSLVTAGDTQYF.

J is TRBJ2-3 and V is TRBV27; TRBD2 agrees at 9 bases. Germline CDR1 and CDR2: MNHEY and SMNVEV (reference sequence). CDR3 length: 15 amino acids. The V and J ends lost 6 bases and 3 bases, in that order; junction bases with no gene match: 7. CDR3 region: CASSGPSGKTDTQYF. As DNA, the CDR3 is TGTGCCAGCAGCGGACCTAGCGGGAAGACAGATACGCAGTATTTT.

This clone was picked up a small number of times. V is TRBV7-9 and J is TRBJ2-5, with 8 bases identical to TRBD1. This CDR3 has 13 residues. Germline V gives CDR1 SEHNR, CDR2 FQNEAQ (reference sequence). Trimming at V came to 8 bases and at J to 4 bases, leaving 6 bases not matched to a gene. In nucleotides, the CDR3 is TGTGCCAGCGACAGGGGTTTAGGAGAGACCCAGTACTTC. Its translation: CASDRGLGETQYF.

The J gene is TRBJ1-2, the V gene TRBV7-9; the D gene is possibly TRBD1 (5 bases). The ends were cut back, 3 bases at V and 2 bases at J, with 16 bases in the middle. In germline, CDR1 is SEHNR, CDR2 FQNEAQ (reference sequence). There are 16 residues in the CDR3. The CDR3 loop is CASSLGQGGSNYGYTF. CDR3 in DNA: TGTGCCAGCAGCTTGGGGCAGGGTGGCTCGAACTATGGCTACACCTTC.